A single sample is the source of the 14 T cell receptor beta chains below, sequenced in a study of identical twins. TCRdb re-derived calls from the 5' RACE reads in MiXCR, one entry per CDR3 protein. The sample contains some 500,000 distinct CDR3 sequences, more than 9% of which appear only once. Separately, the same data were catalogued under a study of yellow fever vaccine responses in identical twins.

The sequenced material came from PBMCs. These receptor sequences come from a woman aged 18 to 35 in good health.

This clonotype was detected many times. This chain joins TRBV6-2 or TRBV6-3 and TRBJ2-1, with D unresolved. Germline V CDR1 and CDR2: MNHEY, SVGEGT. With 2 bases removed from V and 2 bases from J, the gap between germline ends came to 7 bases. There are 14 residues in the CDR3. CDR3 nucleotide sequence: TGTGCCAGCAGTTACGATTTCACCTACAATGAGCAGTTCTTC. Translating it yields CASSYDFTYNEQFF.

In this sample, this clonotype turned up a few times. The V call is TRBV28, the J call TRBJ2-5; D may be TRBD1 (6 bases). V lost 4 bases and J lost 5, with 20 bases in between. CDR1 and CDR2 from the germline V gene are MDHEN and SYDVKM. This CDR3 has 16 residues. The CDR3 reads CASSSLFLQGRETQYF. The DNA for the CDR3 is TGTGCCAGCAGTTCACTTTTCCTCCAGGGGCGGGAGACCCAGTACTTC.

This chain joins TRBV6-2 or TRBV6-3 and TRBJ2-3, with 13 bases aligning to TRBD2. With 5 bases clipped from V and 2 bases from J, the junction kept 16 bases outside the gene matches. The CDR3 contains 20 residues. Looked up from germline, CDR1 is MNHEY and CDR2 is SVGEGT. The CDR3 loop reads CASSLSGTSGITIPTDTQYF. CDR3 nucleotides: TGTGCCAGCAGTCTCTCCGGGACTAGCGGGATTACCATCCCCACAGATACGCAGTATTTT.

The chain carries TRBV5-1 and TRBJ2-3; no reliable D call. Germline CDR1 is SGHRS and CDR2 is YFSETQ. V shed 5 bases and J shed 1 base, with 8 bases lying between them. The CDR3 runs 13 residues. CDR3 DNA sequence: TGCGCCAGCAGTATTCAGGGCACAGATACGCAGTATTTT. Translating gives CASSIQGTDTQYF.

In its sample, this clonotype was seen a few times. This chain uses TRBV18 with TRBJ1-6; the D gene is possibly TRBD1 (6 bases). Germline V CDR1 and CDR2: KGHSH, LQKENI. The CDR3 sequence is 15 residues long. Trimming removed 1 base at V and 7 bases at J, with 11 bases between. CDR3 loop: CASSPLPGTNSPLHF. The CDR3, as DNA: TGTGCCAGCTCACCACTGCCGGGGACAAATTCACCCCTCCACTTT.

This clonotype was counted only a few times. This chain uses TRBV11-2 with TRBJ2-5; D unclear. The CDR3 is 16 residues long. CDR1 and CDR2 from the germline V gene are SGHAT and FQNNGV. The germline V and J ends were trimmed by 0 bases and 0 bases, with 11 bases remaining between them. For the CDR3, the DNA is TGTGCCAGCAGCTTAGAAAACAGCTTGTACCAAGAGACCCAGTACTTC. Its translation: CASSLENSLYQETQYF.

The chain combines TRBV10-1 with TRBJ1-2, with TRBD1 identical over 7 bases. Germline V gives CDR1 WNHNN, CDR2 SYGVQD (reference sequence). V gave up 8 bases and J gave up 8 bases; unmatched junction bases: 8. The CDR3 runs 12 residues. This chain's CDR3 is CASSTGRSGYTF. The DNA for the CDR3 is TGCGCCAGCTCGACAGGGCGGTCCGGCTACACCTTC.

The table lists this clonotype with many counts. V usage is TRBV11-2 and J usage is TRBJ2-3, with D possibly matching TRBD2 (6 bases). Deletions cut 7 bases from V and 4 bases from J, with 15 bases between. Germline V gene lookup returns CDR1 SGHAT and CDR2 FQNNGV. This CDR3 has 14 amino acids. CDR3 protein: CASIKDYNADTQYF. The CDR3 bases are TGTGCCAGCATTAAGGACTATAACGCAGATACGCAGTATTTT.

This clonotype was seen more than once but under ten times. CDR3 region: CASSSTSSLSSYNEQFF. The CDR3 nucleotides are TGTGCCAGCAGCTCGACTAGCTCTCTCTCCTCCTACAATGAGCAGTTCTTC. This rearrangement joins TRBV7-9 to TRBJ2-1, with TRBD2 identical over 7 bases. The trim removed 4 bases at V and 0 bases at J, leaving 9 bases unmatched. The length of the CDR3 is 17 residues. CDR1 is SEHNR, CDR2 FQNEAQ, per germline (reference sequence).

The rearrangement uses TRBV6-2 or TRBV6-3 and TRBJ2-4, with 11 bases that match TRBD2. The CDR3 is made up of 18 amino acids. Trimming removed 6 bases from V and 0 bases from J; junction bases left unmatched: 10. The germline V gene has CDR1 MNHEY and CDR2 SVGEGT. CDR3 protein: CASSSTGTSGLAKNIQYF. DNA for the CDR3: TGTGCCAGCAGCTCAACCGGGACTAGCGGTTTAGCCAAAAACATTCAGTACTTC.

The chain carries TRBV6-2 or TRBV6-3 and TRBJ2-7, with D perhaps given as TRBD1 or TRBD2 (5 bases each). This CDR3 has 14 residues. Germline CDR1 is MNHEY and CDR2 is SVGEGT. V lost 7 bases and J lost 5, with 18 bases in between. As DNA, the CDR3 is TGTGCCAGCATTATGCCGGGCAGGGACCACGAGCAGTACTTC. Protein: CASIMPGRDHEQYF.

CDR3 loop: CASSHKWGDIFTGELFF. The CDR3 bases are TGTGCCAGCAGCCACAAATGGGGGGACATTTTCACCGGGGAGCTGTTTTTT. The J gene is TRBJ2-2, the V gene TRBV3-1; D may be TRBD1 or TRBD2 (6 bases each). The CDR3 has 17 amino acids. The germline V gene encodes CDR1 LGHDT and CDR2 YNNKEL (reference sequence). Trimming took 3 bases from V and 4 from J, leaving 18 bases between them.

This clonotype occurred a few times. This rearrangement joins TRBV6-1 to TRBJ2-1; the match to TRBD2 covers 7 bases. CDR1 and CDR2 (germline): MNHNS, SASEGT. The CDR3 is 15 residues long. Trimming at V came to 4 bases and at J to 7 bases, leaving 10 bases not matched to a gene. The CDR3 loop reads CASSAQVRGNNEQFF. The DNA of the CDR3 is TGTGCCAGCAGTGCCCAAGTGCGGGGGAATAATGAGCAGTTCTTC.

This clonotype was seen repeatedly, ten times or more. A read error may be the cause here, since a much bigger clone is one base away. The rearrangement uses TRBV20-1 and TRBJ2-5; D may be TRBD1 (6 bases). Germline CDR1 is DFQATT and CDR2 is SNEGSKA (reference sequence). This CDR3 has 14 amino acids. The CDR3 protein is CSAGQGHDQETQDF. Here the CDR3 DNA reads TGCAGTGCTGGTCAGGGACACGATCAAGAGACCCAGGACTTC.